This T cell receptor (beta chain) was found in a study of T-cell memory formation after mild COVID-19. Notes on the study in general: Pre-infection memory showed some responding clones, and this suggested that cross-reactive memory joined.

This clonotype was seen repeatedly, ten times or more. Its antigen is not identified. TCRdb reprocessed the 5' RACE reads with MiXCR, giving one entry per CDR3 protein. The sample contains about 110,000 distinct CDR3 sequences, about a sixth of which appear only once. Germline assignment: CDR1 SGHVS and CDR2 FNYEAQ. This CDR3 spans 13 amino acids. V shed 5 bases and J shed 5 bases, with 9 bases lying between them. This receptor was obtained from an adult woman who had mild COVID-19 (a few samples of this study predate the infection). Cell type and time point are not known. The sample comprised PBMCs or a T cell subset sorted from them (not recorded which). The chain recombines TRBV7-6 with TRBJ2-2; D gene ambiguous. In DNA, the CDR3 is TGTGCCAGCAGCCCCGAAGAGACCGGGGAGCTGTTTTTT. Protein product: CASSPEETGELFF.